Each of the 23 T cell receptor beta chains below was sequenced from the same sample in a study of cytomegalovirus exposure and HLA in healthy donors. PCR employed 60 Vbeta and 13 Jbeta primers. TCRdb keeps only in-frame clones here, not all; method: immunoSEQ multiplex PCR. The data contain 110,000 to 150,000 clones, around a tenth of them singletons. The source material was PBMCs. The receptors stem from a man aged 50-60 years in good health and CMV-seronegative.

This clone was observed a handful of times. The chain employs TRBV28 and TRBJ1-2; D is possibly TRBD1 (6 bases). V lost 2 bases to trimming and J lost 3 bases, with 10 bases between them. The CDR3 consists of 14 residues. Germline CDR1 and CDR2: MDHEN and SYDVKM. CDR3 sequence reads: CASSLLQGYYGYTF. The CDR3 nucleotides are TGTGCCAGCAGTTTACTACAGGGATACTATGGCTACACCTTC.

The V gene is TRBV25-1, the J gene TRBJ2-5; possibly TRBD2 for D (6 bases). The CDR3 totals 14 residues. With 3 bases removed from V and 6 bases from J, the gap between germline ends came to 14 bases. Germline CDR1 reads MGHDK; CDR2 reads SYGVNS. Here the CDR3 reads CASSDGGPSQTQYF. CDR3 coding DNA: TGTGCCAGCAGTGACGGGGGACCGAGCCAGACCCAGTACTTC.

This clone showed up just a few times. The gene calls are TRBV11-1 and TRBJ2-3; D perhaps matches TRBD2 (5 bases). The V gene lost 3 bases and the J gene lost 6 bases, with 13 bases spanning the gap. CDR3 length equals 14 residues. Germline lookup yields CDR1 SGHAT and CDR2 FQDESV (reference sequence). The CDR3 coding sequence is TGTGCCAGCAGCTTTGACACGGAGGTCGATACGCAGTATTTT. Translation: CASSFDTEVDTQYF.

Only a few counts were recorded for this clone. V is TRBV21-1 and J is TRBJ1-5; the table's D gene call, TRBD1, was not cross checked with the DNA. TRBV21-1 is a pseudogene. CDR3 size: 16 residues. The CDR3 DNA reads as TGTGCCAGCAGCCCGGGACAGAGTGGTTCTGGGCAGCCCCAGCATTTT. As protein: CASSPGQSGSGQPQHF.

The gene calls are TRBV6-5 and TRBJ2-2, with a possible D match to TRBD1 (6 bases). Per germline, CDR1 MNHEY and CDR2 SVGAGI. Trimming pared 6 bases from V and 7 bases from J, leaving 18 bases between. This CDR3 contains 15 residues. CDR3 loop: CASSRQEVLGGELFF. CDR3 nucleotide sequence: TGTGCCAGCAGCCGACAGGAGGTCCTCGGCGGGGAGCTGTTTTTT.

This clone was observed a handful of times. The J gene is TRBJ1-1, the V gene TRBV30; D gene unclear. This CDR3 contains 16 residues. V was pared by 2 bases and J by 4 bases, with 20 bases between. CDR1 is GTSNPN, CDR2 SVGIG, per germline (reference sequence). CDR3 coding DNA: TGTGCCTGGAGTCTTATGGCTTCGCGGATGGGCACTGAAGCTTTCTTT. It is translated as CAWSLMASRMGTEAFF. Variable domain in full (rest from reference TRBV30 and TRBJ1-1): SQTIHQWPATLVQPVGSPLSLECTVEGTSNPNLYWYRQAAGRGLQLLFYSVGIGQISSEVPQNLSASRPQDRQFILSSKKLLLSDSGFYLCAWSLMASRMGTEAFFGQGTRLTVV.

The chain is built from TRBV7-9 and TRBJ2-5, with D maybe TRBD1 (6 bases). Between the trimmed V and J ends, which lost 6 bases and 0 bases, there was a span of 17 bases. The CDR3 runs to 16 residues. Germline V gene data show CDR1 as SEHNR and CDR2 as FQNEAQ (reference sequence). CDR3 sequence reads: CASRPPGHTYQETQYF. CDR3 sequence (DNA): TGTGCCAGCAGACCCCCGGGACACACGTACCAAGAGACCCAGTACTTC.

The genes are TRBV29-1 and TRBJ2-1; 14 positions agree with TRBD2. CDR1 and CDR2 from the germline V gene are SQVTM and ANQGSEA. The CDR3 is 16 residues long. The J segment lost 6 bases and the V segment lost 3 bases, leaving 7 bases of the junction unmatched. The CDR3 is CSVDGLAGGHSNEQFF. CDR3 sequence (DNA): TGCAGCGTTGACGGACTAGCGGGAGGCCATTCCAATGAGCAGTTCTTC.

V is TRBV19 and J is TRBJ1-2; D is ambiguous. The CDR3 length is 14 residues. V was shortened by 7 bases and J by 3 bases, with 15 bases between the two germline ends. Germline loops: CDR1 LNHDA, CDR2 SQIVND (reference sequence). CDR3 sequence (DNA): TGTGCCAGTACTAGTTCCGGTCCTTACTATGGCTACACCTTC. Its protein product is CASTSSGPYYGYTF.

J is TRBJ2-1 and V is TRBV12-5; D might be TRBD1 (6 bases). The ends were cut back, 5 bases at V and 6 bases at J, with 20 bases in the middle. Germline V gene data show CDR1 as LGHNT and CDR2 as FRNRAP. This CDR3 is 16 amino acids long. CDR3 sequence reads: CASGPGQPLPLNEQFF. The CDR3 nucleotides are TGTGCTAGTGGTCCTGGACAGCCCCTGCCCCTCAATGAGCAGTTCTTC.

V usage is TRBV6-1 and J usage is TRBJ1-5; D remains ambiguous. From germline, CDR1 is MNHNS and CDR2 SASEGT. CDR3 size: 13 residues. V was clipped by 2 bases and J by 4 bases, with 6 bases between them. CDR3: CASSESGNQPQHF. CDR3 bases: TGTGCCAGCAGTGAATCGGGGAATCAGCCCCAGCATTTT.

The V and J genes are TRBV27 and TRBJ1-2, with 7 nucleotides matching TRBD1. The CDR3 spans 16 residues. Trimming at V came to 3 bases and at J to 5 bases, leaving 12 bases not matched to a gene. Germline-derived CDR1 and CDR2 are MNHEY and SMNVEV (reference sequence). The CDR3 is CASSFRPGQEGYGYTF. CDR3 sequence (DNA): TGTGCCAGCAGTTTCAGGCCAGGACAGGAGGGGTATGGCTACACCTTC.

CDR3 DNA sequence: TGTGCCAGCAGCTTTACAACAGGGAGTGGCTACACCTTC. This sequence encodes CASSFTTGSGYTF. This rearrangement joins TRBV5-4 to TRBJ1-2, with D maybe TRBD1 (6 bases). V was shortened by 2 bases and J by 7 bases, with 12 bases between the two germline ends. The CDR3 is 13 amino acids. Germline assignment: CDR1 SGHNT and CDR2 YYREEE (reference sequence).

This clone was detected a few times. The chain recombines TRBV5-1 with TRBJ1-1; D is unclear. Germline V gene lookup returns CDR1 SGHRS and CDR2 YFSETQ. V lost 0 bases, J lost 1 base, and 10 bases lay in between. The CDR3 covers 15 residues. CDR3 sequence (DNA): TGCGCCAGCAGCTTGGAACCGGTCCAGAACACTGAAGCTTTCTTT. It specifies CASSLEPVQNTEAFF.

The chain employs TRBV10-3 and TRBJ1-4, with 7 bases that match TRBD1. The CDR3 extends over 15 amino acids. Germline V lookup: CDR1 ENHRY, CDR2 SYGVKD. Trimming at V came to 0 bases and at J to 4 bases, leaving 2 bases not matched to a gene. The CDR3 here is CAISESGTDNEKLFF. In DNA form, the CDR3 reads TGTGCCATCAGTGAGTCCGGGACAGATAATGAAAAACTGTTTTTT.

The chain couples TRBV5-1 to TRBJ1-4, with D maybe TRBD1 (6 bases). The germline CDR1 and CDR2 sequences are SGHRS and YFSETQ. This CDR3 is built from 14 residues. Trimming removed 4 bases from V and 6 bases from J, with 13 bases in between. The CDR3 DNA is TGCGCCAGCAGCCAGTCTCCAGGGGATGAAAAACTGTTTTTT. It yields the protein CASSQSPGDEKLFF.

In this sample, this clone turned up a few times. This chain connects TRBV4-2 to TRBJ2-1; D possibly corresponds to TRBD2 (5 bases). Germline V lookup: CDR1 LGHNA, CDR2 YNFKEQ. The CDR3 extends over 13 amino acids. V was trimmed by 1 base and J by 6 bases, leaving 7 bases between them. DNA for the CDR3: TGTGCCAGCAGCCAAGGGGAGAGCAATGAGCAGTTCTTC. This encodes CASSQGESNEQFF.

This clone turned up a few times. The chain recombines TRBV18 with TRBJ1-1, with TRBD1 matching over 9 bases. The CDR3 loop spans 14 amino acids. CDR1 is KGHSH and CDR2 is LQKENI in the germline V gene. The V gene end was trimmed by 6 bases and the J gene end by 1 base; junction bases not matched to a gene: 3. CDR3 DNA: TGTGCCAGCTCGCAACAGGGGGCGAACACTGAAGCTTTCTTT. Translated: CASSQQGANTEAFF.

This clone showed up just a few times. The rearrangement joins TRBV14 to TRBJ2-7; D is uncertain. The CDR3 is 11 amino acids. Per germline, CDR1 SGHDN and CDR2 FVKESK. V shed 4 bases and J shed 3 bases, with 4 bases lying between them. CDR3 DNA sequence: TGTGCCAGCAGCCTATACTACGAGCAGTACTTC. It specifies CASSLYYEQYF.

The chain recombines TRBV30 with TRBJ2-5; 11 bases are a match to TRBD2. Trimming removed 2 bases from V and 10 bases from J; junction bases left unmatched: 6. This CDR3 is built from 13 residues. The germline CDR1 and CDR2 sequences are GTSNPN and SVGIG (reference sequence). CDR3 bases: TGTGCCTGGAGTATCCTAGCGGGAGGAATCCAGTACTTC. Translated: CAWSILAGGIQYF.

This clone was detected a few times. One end of the junction is discordant with germline, which a read error may explain. V and J are TRBV14 and TRBJ2-7, with TRBD2 matching over 13 bases. CDR1 and CDR2 (germline): SGHDN, FVKESK. The length of the CDR3 is 13 residues. CDR3 nucleotide sequence: TGTGCCAGCAGGAGGACTAGCGGGAGCCCCGAGGACTTC. Translated: CASRRTSGSPEDF.

This chain links TRBV7-9 with TRBJ2-3; TRBD2 matches at 9 bases. This CDR3 has 18 residues. Losses at the gene ends were 5 bases for V and 0 bases for J; bases not matched to a gene: 12. CDR1 is SEHNR, CDR2 FQNEAQ, per germline (reference sequence). CDR3 nucleotides: TGTGCCAGCAGCCAGGCGGGGGGGCGGGGAGTTAGCACAGATACGCAGTATTTT. This encodes CASSQAGGRGVSTDTQYF.

This chain uses TRBV10-2 with TRBJ1-5; 8 bases fit TRBD1. Per germline, CDR1 WSHSY and CDR2 SAAADI. V trimming: 3 bases; J trimming: 4 bases; junction bases outside the gene matches: 2. This CDR3 is built from 14 residues. The CDR3 nucleotides read TGCGCCAGCAGTGACCAGGGGGCGAATCAGCCCCAGCATTTT. Amino acid sequence: CASSDQGANQPQHF.